In this sample, the clone carrying this T cell receptor beta chain turned up once. The participants were between roughly 18 and 100 years old and came from 24 US areas. The source of the sample is a study of blood T cell repertoires in COVID-19. The wider study: From T cells, B-cell-depleted T cells, or PBMCs came the material, which was cDNA or gDNA.

The assay was immunoSEQ multiplex PCR, and TCRdb's table has in-frame clones only and misses some. The table lists around 500,000 clones, around nine tenths of them singletons, with 1.8% in the top ten. V shed 4 bases, J shed 2 bases, and the junction held 6 bases outside the gene matches. This CDR3 comprises 16 residues. Germline V gene data show CDR1 as SGHTA and CDR2 as FQGNSA. This clonotype originated in a woman between 40 and 55 years old who had recovered from COVID-19. The chain recombines TRBV7-2 with TRBJ2-3; 10 bases are shared with TRBD2. The sequencing input was PBMCs or T cells enriched from blood (not recorded which). CDR3: CASSYRLAGPTDTQYF. The CDR3 DNA follows: TGTGCCAGCAGCTACCGACTAGCGGGCCCCACAGATACGCAGTATTTT.